Below are 10 T cell receptor beta chains sequenced from a single sample in a study of cytomegalovirus exposure and HLA in healthy donors. The PCR made use of 60 Vbeta and 13 Jbeta primers. The repertoire was sequenced with immunoSEQ multiplex PCR; TCRdb's copy has only in-frame clones and lacks some. The top ten clones hold more than 0.25% of a sample with around 200,000 clones, 75% to 90% of them seen once. Sequencing was done on a sample of PBMCs. These receptors originate from a woman between 25 and 40 years old in good health and CMV-seronegative.

The V and J genes are TRBV10-3 and TRBJ2-7; D perhaps matches TRBD2 (7 bases). This CDR3 comprises 15 residues. CDR1 and CDR2 from the germline V gene are ENHRY and SYGVKD. Trimming shortened V by 4 bases and J by 1 base, and 14 bases separated the two germline ends. The CDR3 is CAISGGGGGSYEQYF. CDR3 DNA: TGTGCCATCAGTGGGGGGGGAGGGGGTTCCTACGAGCAGTACTTC.

The rearrangement uses TRBV6-1 and TRBJ1-5; D not resolved. Germline values: CDR1 MNHNS, CDR2 SASEGT. The ends were cut back, 4 bases at V and 7 bases at J, with 11 bases in the middle. The CDR3 is 13 residues long. DNA for the CDR3: TGTGCCAGCAGTGCGGTAAAGAGGCAGCCCCAGCATTTT. Translated, it gives CASSAVKRQPQHF.

The chain is built from TRBV10-3 and TRBJ2-7; the match to TRBD1 covers 7 bases. CDR1 is ENHRY and CDR2 is SYGVKD in the germline V gene. Trimming at V came to 7 bases and at J to 5 bases, leaving 8 bases not matched to a gene. The CDR3 is 13 amino acids. The CDR3 bases are TGTGCCATCACTACAGGGGAAGGGCACGAGCAGTACTTC. Translating gives CAITTGEGHEQYF.

The chain links TRBV5-1 to TRBJ2-7; TRBD2 matches at 9 bases. The CDR3 has 16 amino acids. With 1 base clipped from V and 1 base from J, the junction kept 6 bases outside the gene matches. CDR1 SGHRS and CDR2 YFSETQ come from the germline V gene. The CDR3 spells CASSLILAGFSYEQYF. CDR3 bases: TGCGCCAGCAGCTTGATACTAGCGGGTTTTTCCTACGAGCAGTACTTC.

V gene TRBV6-6 combines with J gene TRBJ2-1, with D perhaps TRBD2 (6 bases). V was cut by 4 bases and J by 6 bases, with 10 bases left in between. The CDR3 contains 13 residues. Germline V gives CDR1 MNHNY, CDR2 SVGAGI (reference sequence). DNA for the CDR3: TGTGCCAGCAGTTCCAGGGACTTCAATGAGCAGTTCTTC. Amino acid sequence: CASSSRDFNEQFF.

This chain joins TRBV4-2 and TRBJ1-5, with D unresolved. The CDR3 covers 16 residues. The germline CDR1 and CDR2 sequences are LGHNA and YNFKEQ. The V end lost 1 base, the J end lost 0 bases, and 10 bases lay between the germline ends. Here the CDR3 DNA reads TGTGCCAGCAGCCAAGTGGCCAGACTTAGCAATCAGCCCCAGCATTTT. Translation: CASSQVARLSNQPQHF.

The chain recombines TRBV6-6 with TRBJ2-7; perhaps TRBD1 as D (6 bases). CDR1 and CDR2 (germline): MNHNY, SVGAGI (reference sequence). The CDR3 contains 14 residues. V was cut by 6 bases and J by 2 bases, with 14 bases left in between. This CDR3 reads CASRDQQGAYEQYF. The CDR3 region has the DNA TGTGCCAGCAGAGACCAACAGGGTGCCTACGAGCAGTACTTC.

The rearrangement links TRBV5-4 to TRBJ2-2; 7 nucleotides line up with TRBD2. This CDR3 has 16 amino acids. CDR1 is SGHNT and CDR2 is YYREEE in the germline V gene (reference sequence). V was clipped by 2 bases and J by 4 bases; unmatched bases: 8. CDR3 region: CASSLYPAGSTGELFF. CDR3 nucleotide sequence: TGTGCCAGCAGCTTATACCCAGCGGGGTCCACCGGGGAGCTGTTTTTT.

This clone occurred once. CDR3 sequence reads: CASRLSGGYGYTF. Written as DNA, the CDR3 is TGTGCCAGCAGGCTGAGCGGGGGGTATGGCTACACCTTC. V gene TRBV6-1 combines with J gene TRBJ1-2; TRBD1 might be the D (5 bases). The CDR3 totals 13 residues. V was shortened by 6 bases and J by 5 bases, with 13 bases between the two germline ends. The V gene's germline CDR1 is MNHNS and CDR2 SASEGT.

This clone was recorded a few times. The chain employs TRBV18 and TRBJ2-1; TRBD2 is a possible D gene (6 bases). The CDR3 is 15 residues long. The V end lost 0 bases, the J end lost 9 bases, and 15 bases lay between the germline ends. The V gene's germline CDR1 is KGHSH and CDR2 LQKENI. The CDR3 loop reads CASSPPAGLHGEQFF. CDR3 bases: TGTGCCAGCTCACCACCGGCGGGGCTACATGGTGAGCAGTTCTTC.